Presented here are 9 T cell receptor beta chains from one specimen sequenced in a study of blood T cell repertoires in COVID-19. Assay: immunoSEQ multiplex PCR; the TCRdb copy retains only in-frame clones and omits some. The table shows about 140,000 clones, with roughly four fifths occurring only once. Source material: PBMCs or T cells enriched from blood (not recorded which). Every receptor here comes from a woman younger than 35 who had been exposed to COVID-19.

The J gene is TRBJ2-1, the V gene TRBV24-1, with D possibly being TRBD1 (6 bases). CDR1 and CDR2 from the germline V gene are KGHDR and SFDVKD. V was cut by 0 bases and J by 8 bases, with 10 bases left in between. The CDR3 runs 14 residues. CDR3 DNA sequence: TGTGCCACCAGTGATTTGCAAAAGGGGGATGAGCAGTTCTTC. Its translation: CATSDLQKGDEQFF.

The chain links TRBV7-8 to TRBJ2-7; TRBD1 agrees at 7 bases. The CDR3 has 16 amino acids. V lost 1 base, J lost 2 bases, and 8 bases stayed unmatched. Germline lookup yields CDR1 SGHVS and CDR2 FQNEAQ. The CDR3 here is CASSLGQGRSPYEQYF. The CDR3 region has the DNA TGTGCCAGCAGCTTAGGACAGGGCCGATCACCCTACGAGCAGTACTTC.

This chain joins TRBV24-1 and TRBJ2-1, with 8 bases matching TRBD1. Per the germline V gene, CDR1 is KGHDR and CDR2 is SFDVKD. CDR3 length equals 14 residues. V shed 3 bases, J shed 7 bases, and the junction held 4 bases outside the gene matches. The CDR3 DNA reads as TGTGCCACCAGTGATCCCAGGGGGCGTAATGAGCAGTTCTTC. Its translation: CATSDPRGRNEQFF.

This chain connects TRBV11-3 to TRBJ2-3; 9 bases map to TRBD2. Losses at the gene ends were 4 bases for V and 1 base for J; bases not matched to a gene: 12. The CDR3 sequence is 18 residues long. The germline V gene has CDR1 SGHNT and CDR2 YENEEA. Here the CDR3 DNA reads TGTGCCAGCAGCTATAGCTTTAGCGGGAGTAGTGGCACAGATACGCAGTATTTT. Protein sequence: CASSYSFSGSSGTDTQYF. The whole variable domain, remainder taken from reference TRBV11-3 and TRBJ2-3, is EAGVVQSPRYKIIEKKQPVAFWCNPISGHNTLYWYLQNLGQGPELLIRYENEEAVDDSQLPKDRFSAERLKGVDSTLKIQPAELGDSAVYLCASSYSFSGSSGTDTQYFGPGTRLTVL.

This chain joins TRBV7-9 and TRBJ1-5; TRBD1 agrees at 9 bases. The germline CDR1 and CDR2 sequences are SEHNR and FQNEAQ (reference sequence). V gave up 8 bases and J gave up 4 bases; unmatched junction bases: 6. This CDR3 has 14 residues. The CDR3 region is CASDWGQGNQPQHF. CDR3 nucleotides: TGTGCCAGCGACTGGGGACAGGGAAATCAGCCCCAGCATTTT.

The CDR3 sequence: CASSPIGQGTNYGYTF. The DNA for the CDR3 is TGTGCCAGTAGCCCCATCGGGCAGGGAACTAACTATGGCTACACCTTC. The J gene is TRBJ1-2, the V gene TRBV19, with D maybe TRBD1 (5 bases). The CDR3 has 16 residues. Trimming pared 6 bases from V and 0 bases from J, leaving 17 bases between. Germline values: CDR1 LNHDA, CDR2 SQIVND (reference sequence).

The V and J genes are TRBV4-1 and TRBJ1-1; TRBD1 aligns across 8 bases. J lost 5 bases, V lost 3 bases, and 11 bases had no gene match. The CDR3 extends over 16 amino acids. The germline gives CDR1 MGHRA, CDR2 YSYEKL. The CDR3 loop reads CASSHFPRGRGTEAFF. CDR3 coding DNA: TGCGCCAGCAGCCATTTTCCCAGGGGGCGAGGGACTGAAGCTTTCTTT.

A few counts support this clone. The chain has TRBV6-1 and TRBJ1-4, with D perhaps matching TRBD1 (5 bases). Per the germline V gene, CDR1 is MNHNS and CDR2 is SASEGT. V was clipped by 3 bases and J by 4 bases, with 18 bases between them. The CDR3 has 17 residues. CDR3 nucleotides: TGTGCCAGCAGTGACTGGGGCCTTGCGGCCTTTAATGAAAAACTGTTTTTT. The encoded protein is CASSDWGLAAFNEKLFF.

The chain couples TRBV5-1 to TRBJ2-7, with 10 bases aligning to TRBD2. The CDR3 has 14 amino acids. Germline CDR1 and CDR2: SGHRS and YFSETQ. V lost 2 bases and J lost 4; bases outside the gene matches: 3. This chain's CDR3 is CASSFSGRVYEQYF. The CDR3, as DNA: TGCGCCAGCAGCTTCAGCGGGAGGGTATACGAGCAGTACTTC.